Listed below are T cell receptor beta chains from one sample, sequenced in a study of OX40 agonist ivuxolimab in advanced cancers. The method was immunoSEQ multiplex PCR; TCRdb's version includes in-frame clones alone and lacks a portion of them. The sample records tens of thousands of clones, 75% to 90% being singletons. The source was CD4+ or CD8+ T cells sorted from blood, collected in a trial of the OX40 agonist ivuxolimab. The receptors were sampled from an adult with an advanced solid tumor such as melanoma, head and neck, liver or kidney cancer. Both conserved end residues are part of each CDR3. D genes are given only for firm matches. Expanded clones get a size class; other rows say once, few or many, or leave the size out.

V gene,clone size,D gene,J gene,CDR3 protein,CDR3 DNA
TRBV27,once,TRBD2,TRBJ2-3,CASSLLLAGGTDTQYF,TGTGCCAGCAGTTTATTACTAGCGGGGGGCACAGATACGCAGTATTTT
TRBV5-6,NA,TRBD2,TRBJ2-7,CASSPPSGTYEQYF,TGTGCCAGCAGCCCCCCTAGCGGGACCTACGAGCAGTACTTC
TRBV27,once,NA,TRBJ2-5,CASRQGFLLETQYF,TGTGCCAGCCGGCAGGGGTTTTTGTTGGAGACCCAGTACTTC
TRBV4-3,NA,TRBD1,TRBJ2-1,CASSQDSGGFYNEQFF,TGCGCCAGCAGCCAAGATTCAGGGGGCTTCTACAATGAGCAGTTCTTC
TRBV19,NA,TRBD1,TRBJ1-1,CASSGPGTGINTEAFF,TGTGCCAGTAGTGGTCCCGGGACAGGGATAAACACTGAAGCTTTCTTT
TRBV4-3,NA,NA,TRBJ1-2,CASSQEVPGSPANYGYTF,TGCGCCAGCAGCCAAGAAGTACCGGGGTCTCCAGCTAACTATGGCTACACCTTC
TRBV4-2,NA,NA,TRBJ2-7,CASSQDPRGSYEQYF,TGTGCCAGCAGCCAAGACCCCAGGGGATCCTACGAGCAGTACTTC
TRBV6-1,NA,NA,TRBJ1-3,CASSKISSGNTIYF,TGTGCCAGCAGTAAAATAAGCTCTGGAAACACCATATATTTT
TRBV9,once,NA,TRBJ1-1,CASSSQVEVLNTEAFF,TGTGCCAGCAGCAGTCAAGTTGAGGTGTTGAACACTGAAGCTTTCTTT
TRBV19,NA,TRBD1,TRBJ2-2,CATHNRGETGELFF,TGTGCCACTCATAACAGGGGAGAGACCGGGGAGCTGTTTTTT
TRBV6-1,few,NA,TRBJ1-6,CASSEDSNSPLHF,TGTGCCAGCAGTGAGGACAGTAATTCACCCCTCCACTTT
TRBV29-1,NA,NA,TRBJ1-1,CSVEPQSNTEAFF,TGCAGCGTTGAACCACAAAGTAACACTGAAGCTTTCTTT
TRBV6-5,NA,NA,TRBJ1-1,CASSYGSTHTEAFF,TGTGCCAGCAGTTACGGGTCGACCCATACTGAAGCTTTCTTT
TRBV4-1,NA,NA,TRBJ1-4,CASSQPFAQGTNEKLFF,TGCGCCAGCAGCCAACCTTTCGCCCAGGGAACTAATGAAAAACTGTTTTTT
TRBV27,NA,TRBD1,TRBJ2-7,CASTPTGGAIHEQYF,TGTGCCAGCACCCCGACAGGGGGCGCGATCCACGAGCAGTACTTC
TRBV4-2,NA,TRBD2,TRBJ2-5,CASSQSPSGGQETQYF,TGTGCCAGCAGCCAAAGCCCTAGCGGGGGTCAAGAGACCCAGTACTTC
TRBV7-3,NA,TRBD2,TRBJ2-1,CASSPTASGRIGNEQFF,TGTGCCAGCAGCCCAACGGCTAGCGGGAGGATTGGCAATGAGCAGTTCTTC
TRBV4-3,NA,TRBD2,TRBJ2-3,CASSQGKAGSGEDTQYF,TGCGCCAGCAGCCAAGGGAAAGCGGGGAGTGGAGAAGATACGCAGTATTTT
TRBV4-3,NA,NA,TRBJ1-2,CASSPSEGFNYGYTF,TGCGCCAGCAGCCCCTCGGAGGGTTTTAACTATGGCTACACCTTC
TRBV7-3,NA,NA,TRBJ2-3,CASSLETSLNTQYF,TGTGCCAGCAGCTTAGAGACATCTCTGAATACGCAGTATTTT
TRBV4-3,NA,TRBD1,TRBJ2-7,CASSQDYRGLYEQYF,TGCGCCAGCAGCCAAGATTACAGGGGCCTCTACGAGCAGTACTTC
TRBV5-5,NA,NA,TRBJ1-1,CASSLEGTGITEAFF,TGTGCCAGCAGCTTGGAAGGCACAGGGATCACTGAAGCTTTCTTT
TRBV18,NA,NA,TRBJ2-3,CASSPTSPVRTDTQYF,TGTGCCAGCTCACCCACATCTCCCGTACGCACAGATACGCAGTATTTT
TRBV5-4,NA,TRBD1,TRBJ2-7,CASSLSIQGYNEQYF,TGTGCCAGCAGCTTGTCAATACAGGGGTATAACGAGCAGTACTTC
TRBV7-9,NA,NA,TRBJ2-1,CASSLGLGEEQFF,TGTGCCAGCAGCTTAGGTCTAGGGGAAGAGCAGTTCTTC
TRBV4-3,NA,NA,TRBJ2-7,CASSQERSGASYEQYF,TGCGCCAGCAGCCAAGAGAGGAGCGGAGCCTCCTACGAGCAGTACTTC
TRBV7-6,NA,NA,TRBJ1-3,CASSSRGTGNTIYF,TGTGCCAGCAGCAGCAGGGGAACCGGAAACACCATATATTTT
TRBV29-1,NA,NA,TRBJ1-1,CSVEPEWGVTEAFF,TGCAGCGTTGAACCGGAGTGGGGGGTGACTGAAGCTTTCTTT
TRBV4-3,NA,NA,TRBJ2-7,CASSQDQGGEQYF,TGCGCCAGCAGCCAAGATCAGGGGGGCGAGCAGTACTTC
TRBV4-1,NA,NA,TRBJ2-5,CASSQYTEQETQYF,TGCGCCAGCAGCCAATATACAGAACAAGAGACCCAGTACTTC
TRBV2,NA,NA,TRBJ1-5,CASRDYSNQPQHF,TGTGCCAGCAGGGATTATAGCAATCAGCCCCAGCATTTT
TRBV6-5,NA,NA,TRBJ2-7,CASSYGQNYEQYF,TGTGCCAGCAGTTACGGACAGAATTACGAGCAGTACTTC
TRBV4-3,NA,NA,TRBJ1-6,CASSHKGSSSYNSPLHF,TGCGCCAGCAGCCACAAAGGGAGCAGCTCCTATAATTCACCCCTCCACTTT
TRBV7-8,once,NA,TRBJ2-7,CASSHGTPSYEQYF,TGTGCCAGCAGCCATGGGACACCTTCCTACGAGCAGTACTTC
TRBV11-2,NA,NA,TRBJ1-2,CATTESTNYGYTF,TGTGCCACTACGGAGAGTACTAACTATGGCTACACCTTC
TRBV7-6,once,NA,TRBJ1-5,CASSLGTGQPQHF,TGTGCCAGCAGCTTAGGGACGGGTCAGCCCCAGCATTTT
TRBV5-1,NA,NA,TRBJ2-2,CASSYYTGELFF,TGCGCCAGCAGCTATTACACCGGGGAGCTGTTTTTT
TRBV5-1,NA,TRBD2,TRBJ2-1,CASSLETSLYYNEQFF,TGCGCCAGCAGCTTGGAGACTAGCCTATACTACAATGAGCAGTTCTTC
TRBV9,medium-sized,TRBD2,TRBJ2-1,CASSVEGDYYNEQFF,TGTGCCAGCAGCGTAGAAGGGGACTACTACAATGAGCAGTTCTTC